Below, one TCR beta chain is given with its context. The antigen is unknown. Germline values: CDR1 KGHSH, CDR2 LQKENI. V lost 1 base, J lost 2 bases, and 12 bases lay in between. The CDR3 contains 16 residues. The sample is drawn from a study of blood T cells in healthy people across ages. Study-level background: Template switching captured about one barcoded beta molecule per two T cells.

Then a second PCR, running about 7 to 11 cycles, was carried out with a sample-barcoded 5' primer and a J-beta primer mix. TCRdb reprocessed the 5' RACE reads via MiXCR and lists one record per CDR3 protein. The table records fewer than 1,000,000 distinct CDR3 sequences, about 47% of them present only once. Study results and caveats: Among T cells, TCR beta diversity per million cells dropped roughly linearly as age rose. Because donor CMV status was unknown, expanded clonotype changes were possibly confounded. Naive T cell percentage showed a strong correlation with TCR beta diversity.

The clonotype was recovered from a man aged 80 or over in good health. Input material: blood. This chain uses TRBV18 with TRBJ1-5, with D tentatively TRBD1 (5 bases). The CDR3 sequence: CASSPLRPRGNQPQHF. CDR3 bases: TGTGCCAGCTCACCACTGAGGCCCAGGGGCAATCAGCCCCAGCATTTT. Variable domain in full (rest from reference TRBV18 and TRBJ1-5): NAGVMQNPRHLVRRRGQEARLRCSPMKGHSHVYWYRQLPEEGLKFMVYLQKENIIDESGMPKERFSAEFPKEGPSILRIQQVVRGDSAAYFCASSPLRPRGNQPQHFGDGTRLSIL.